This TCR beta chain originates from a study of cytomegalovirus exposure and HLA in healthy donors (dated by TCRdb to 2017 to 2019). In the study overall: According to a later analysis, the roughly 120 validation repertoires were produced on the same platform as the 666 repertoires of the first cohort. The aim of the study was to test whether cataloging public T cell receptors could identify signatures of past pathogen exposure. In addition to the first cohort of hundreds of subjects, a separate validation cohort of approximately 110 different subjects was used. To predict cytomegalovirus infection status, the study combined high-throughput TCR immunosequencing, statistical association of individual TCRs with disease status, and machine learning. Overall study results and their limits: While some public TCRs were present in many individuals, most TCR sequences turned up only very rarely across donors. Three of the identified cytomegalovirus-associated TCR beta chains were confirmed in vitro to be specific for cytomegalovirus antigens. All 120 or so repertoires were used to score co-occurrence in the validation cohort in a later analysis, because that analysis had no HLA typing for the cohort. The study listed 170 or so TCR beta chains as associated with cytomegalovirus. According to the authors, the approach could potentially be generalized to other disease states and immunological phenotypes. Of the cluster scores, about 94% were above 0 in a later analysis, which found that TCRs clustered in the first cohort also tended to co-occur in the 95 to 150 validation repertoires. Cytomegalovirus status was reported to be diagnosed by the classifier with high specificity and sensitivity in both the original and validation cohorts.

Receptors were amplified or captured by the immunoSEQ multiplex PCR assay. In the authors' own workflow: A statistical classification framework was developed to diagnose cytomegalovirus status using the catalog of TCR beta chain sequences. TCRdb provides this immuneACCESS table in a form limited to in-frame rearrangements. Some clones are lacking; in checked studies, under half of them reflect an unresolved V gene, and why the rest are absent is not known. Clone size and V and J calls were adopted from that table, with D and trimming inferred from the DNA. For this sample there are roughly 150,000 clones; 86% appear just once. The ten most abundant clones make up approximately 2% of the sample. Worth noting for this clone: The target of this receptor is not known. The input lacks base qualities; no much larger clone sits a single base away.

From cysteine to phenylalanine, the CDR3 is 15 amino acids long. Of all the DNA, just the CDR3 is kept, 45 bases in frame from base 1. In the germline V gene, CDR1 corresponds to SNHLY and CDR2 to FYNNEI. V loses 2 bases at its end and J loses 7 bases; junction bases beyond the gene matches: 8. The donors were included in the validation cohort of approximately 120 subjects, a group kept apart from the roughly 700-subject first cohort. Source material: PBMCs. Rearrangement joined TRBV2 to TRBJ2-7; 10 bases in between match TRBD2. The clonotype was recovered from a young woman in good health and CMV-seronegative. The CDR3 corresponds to CASSESASGSNEQYF. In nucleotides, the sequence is TGTGCCAGCAGTGAATCGGCTAGCGGGAGTAATGAGCAGTACTTC.